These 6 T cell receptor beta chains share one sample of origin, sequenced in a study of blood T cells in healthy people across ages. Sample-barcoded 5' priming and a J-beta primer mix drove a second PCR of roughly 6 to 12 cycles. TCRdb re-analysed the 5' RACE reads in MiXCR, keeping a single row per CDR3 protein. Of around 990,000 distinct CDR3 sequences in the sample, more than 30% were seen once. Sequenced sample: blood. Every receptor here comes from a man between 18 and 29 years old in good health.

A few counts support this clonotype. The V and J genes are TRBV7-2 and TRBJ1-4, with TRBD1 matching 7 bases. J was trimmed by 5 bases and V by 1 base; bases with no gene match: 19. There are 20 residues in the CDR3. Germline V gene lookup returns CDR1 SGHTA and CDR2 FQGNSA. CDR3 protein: CASSLEYGTVSSDGNEKLFF. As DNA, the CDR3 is TGTGCCAGCAGCTTAGAATACGGGACAGTCTCCTCTGATGGGAATGAAAAACTGTTTTTT.

CDR3 residues: CASRLRVTHYGYTF. In DNA form, the CDR3 reads TGTGCCAGCAGACTACGGGTGACACACTATGGCTACACCTTC. The rearrangement joins TRBV2 to TRBJ1-2; D uncertain. The germline CDR1 and CDR2 sequences are SNHLY and FYNNEI. The CDR3 spans 14 residues. Trimming shortened V by 6 bases and J by 3 bases, and 14 bases separated the two germline ends.

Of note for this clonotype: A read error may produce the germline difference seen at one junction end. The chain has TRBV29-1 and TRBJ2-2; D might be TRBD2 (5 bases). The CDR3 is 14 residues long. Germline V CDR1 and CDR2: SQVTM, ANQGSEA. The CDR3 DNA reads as TGCAGCGCGGGAAGCAGGACGAACGCCGGGGAGCTGTTTTTT. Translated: CSAGSRTNAGELFF.

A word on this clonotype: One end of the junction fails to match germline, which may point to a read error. CDR3 loop: CAGSPNTGDYGYTF. DNA of the CDR3: TGCGCCGGCAGCCCGAATACAGGGGACTATGGCTACACCTTC. V and J are TRBV5-1 and TRBJ1-2; TRBD1 agrees at 7 bases. CDR3 length: 14 residues. Germline V gene data show CDR1 as SGHRS and CDR2 as YFSETQ.

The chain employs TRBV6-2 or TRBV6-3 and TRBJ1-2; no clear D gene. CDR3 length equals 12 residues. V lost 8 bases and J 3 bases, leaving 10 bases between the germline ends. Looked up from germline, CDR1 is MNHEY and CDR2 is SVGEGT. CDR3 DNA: TGTGCCAGCGGTGGATGGGACTATGGCTACACCTTC. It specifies CASGGWDYGYTF.

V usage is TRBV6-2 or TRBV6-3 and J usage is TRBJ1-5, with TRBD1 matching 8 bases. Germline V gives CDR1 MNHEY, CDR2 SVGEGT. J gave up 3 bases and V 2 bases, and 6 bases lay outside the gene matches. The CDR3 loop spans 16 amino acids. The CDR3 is CASSYTLGQVNQPQHF. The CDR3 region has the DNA TGTGCCAGCAGTTACACCCTGGGACAGGTCAATCAGCCCCAGCATTTT.